These 10 T cell receptor beta chains were all obtained from the same sample, sequenced in a study of identifying expanded T cells in peripheral blood. Only in-frame clones appear in the TCRdb table, and some are missing; sequencing was by immunoSEQ multiplex PCR. The sample has roughly 75,000 clones, roughly 90% seen once; the top ten hold roughly 3.5%. Material: blood. The receptors were sampled from a person aged 18 to 70 in good health.

The chain links TRBV30 to TRBJ2-3; D uncertain. Germline V gives CDR1 GTSNPN, CDR2 SVGIG (reference sequence). The CDR3 contains 15 residues. Trimming shortened V by 0 bases and J by 0 bases, and 10 bases separated the two germline ends. CDR3 sequence: CAWSVASTSTDTQYF. In DNA form, the CDR3 reads TGTGCCTGGAGTGTCGCCAGTACTAGCACAGATACGCAGTATTTT.

V and J are TRBV7-3 and TRBJ2-3, with TRBD2 matching 7 bases. Per germline, CDR1 SGHTA and CDR2 FQGTGA. V dropped 0 bases and J dropped 8; count of bases not matched to a gene: 8. This CDR3 is built from 15 residues. The CDR3 here is CASSLTAGVSATQYF. DNA for the CDR3: TGTGCCAGCAGCTTAACGGCGGGAGTCTCGGCTACGCAGTATTTT.

The chain recombines TRBV9 with TRBJ2-1, with D possibly TRBD2 on 7 matching bases. Germline lookup yields CDR1 SGDLS and CDR2 YYNGEE. V lost 7 bases and J lost 7, with 18 bases in between. The CDR3 loop spans 14 amino acids. DNA of the CDR3: TGTGCCAGCGAGGTTGGGGGGGCGCATAATGAGCAGTTCTTC. Translating gives CASEVGGAHNEQFF.

The chain combines TRBV19 with TRBJ2-3; no definite D call. CDR3 length: 15 amino acids. Germline values: CDR1 LNHDA, CDR2 SQIVND (reference sequence). V was shortened by 3 bases and J by 6 bases, with 16 bases between the two germline ends. The CDR3 nucleotides are TGTGCCAGTAGTATGTCCCAGATCGTGGGGGATACGCAGTATTTT. Encoded protein: CASSMSQIVGDTQYF.

J is TRBJ2-1 and V is TRBV2, with D tentatively TRBD1 (5 bases). The germline V and J ends were trimmed by 8 bases and 0 bases, with 5 bases remaining between them. The length of the CDR3 is 12 residues. Germline V lookup: CDR1 SNHLY, CDR2 FYNNEI. CDR3 sequence (DNA): TGTGCCAGCGACAGCTCCTACAATGAGCAGTTCTTC. This encodes CASDSSYNEQFF. The entire variable domain, with the rest obtained from reference TRBV2 and TRBJ2-1, is as follows: EPEVTQTPSHQVTQMGQEVILRCVPISNHLYFYWYRQILGQKVEFLVSFYNNEISEKSEIFDDQFSVERPDGSNFTLKIRSTKLEDSAMYFCASDSSYNEQFFGPGTRLTVL.

This chain joins TRBV7-2 and TRBJ2-7, with 10 bases that match TRBD2. This CDR3 is 16 amino acids long. Trimming took 5 bases from V and 0 from J; bases not matched to a gene: 7. Germline V lookup: CDR1 SGHTA, CDR2 FQGNSA. The CDR3 reads CASSPWTSGSSYEQYF. The CDR3 nucleotides read TGTGCCAGCAGCCCTTGGACTAGCGGTAGCTCCTACGAGCAGTACTTC.

CDR3 region: CASSDSVARGYTF. CDR3 sequence (DNA): TGTGCCAGCAGTGACAGCGTGGCAAGGGGCTACACCTTC. This sequence joins TRBV2 and TRBJ1-2; D call uncertain. Germline V gene sequence: CDR1 SNHLY, CDR2 FYNNEI. Trimming pared 3 bases from V and 8 bases from J, leaving 13 bases between. The CDR3 is made up of 13 amino acids. Combining the CDR3 with reference TRBV2 and TRBJ1-2 gives the whole variable domain EPEVTQTPSHQVTQMGQEVILRCVPISNHLYFYWYRQILGQKVEFLVSFYNNEISEKSEIFDDQFSVERPDGSNFTLKIRSTKLEDSAMYFCASSDSVARGYTFGSGTRLTVV.

The chain joins TRBV25-1 to TRBJ2-5; D may be TRBD1 (5 bases). This CDR3 is 13 amino acids long. The germline V gene encodes CDR1 MGHDK and CDR2 SYGVNS. Trimming removed 5 bases at V and 7 bases at J, with 14 bases between. As DNA, the CDR3 is TGTGCCAGCAGTTGGGGCAGCAAAGGGACCCAGTACTTC. Translating it yields CASSWGSKGTQYF.

The CDR3 loop is CASSPVRGLNTEAFF. CDR3 nucleotides: TGTGCCAGCTCACCAGTGAGGGGGCTGAACACTGAAGCTTTCTTT. This chain connects TRBV18 to TRBJ1-1; TRBD1 matches 7 bases. V was clipped by 2 bases and J by 0 bases; unmatched bases: 3. The CDR3 has 15 amino acids. Germline-derived CDR1 and CDR2 are KGHSH and LQKENI. The whole variable domain, remainder taken from reference TRBV18 and TRBJ1-1, is NAGVMQNPRHLVRRRGQEARLRCSPMKGHSHVYWYRQLPEEGLKFMVYLQKENIIDESGMPKERFSAEFPKEGPSILRIQQVVRGDSAAYFCASSPVRGLNTEAFFGQGTRLTVV.

The V gene is TRBV12-5, the J gene TRBJ2-1; 9 nucleotides agree with TRBD1. The CDR3 is made up of 14 amino acids. Losses at the gene ends were 5 bases for V and 4 bases for J; bases not matched to a gene: 3. Germline V gene sequence: CDR1 LGHNT, CDR2 FRNRAP. This CDR3 is CASGTGGLYNEQFF. The CDR3 DNA reads as TGTGCTAGTGGTACAGGGGGCTTATACAATGAGCAGTTCTTC.